This T cell receptor (beta chain) was captured in a study of T cells in Graves' hyperthyroidism and ophthalmopathy. Template material for amplifying TCR beta CDR3 regions consisted of RNA transcripts. The HTBI primer set drove a first-round RT-PCR of the TCR CDR3. MiXCR was run by TCRdb on the multiplex PCR reads, yielding one entry per CDR3 protein. The data contain some 740,000 distinct CDR3 sequences, approximately 15% of them singletons. This clonotype was counted ten times or more. Its antigen is currently unknown. This CDR3 comprises 15 residues. Trimming took off 6 bases at V and 5 bases at J, with 19 bases between the two ends. Germline V lookup: CDR1 MDHEN, CDR2 SYDVKM. Investigators excluded patients with uncontrolled infection, other autoimmune disease, pregnancy or lactation. General study results and limits: Most expanded thyroid clonotypes above 0.001 also appeared in blood. Stable hyperthyroidism and ophthalmopathy were separated using 13 V-J signatures.

The chain recombines TRBV28 with TRBJ2-5; a possible D gene is TRBD1 (6 bases). The source is a woman aged 18-29 years with Graves' hyperthyroidism. Sequencing used blood. As DNA, the CDR3 is TGTGCCAGCAGCTTCCCCCGGACAGACGCGGAGACCCAGTACTTC. This gives the protein CASSFPRTDAETQYF. Looking up the rest from reference TRBV28 and TRBJ2-5 gives the full variable domain: DVKVTQSSRYLVKRTGEKVFLECVQDMDHENMFWYRQDPGLGLRLIYFSYDVKMKEKGDIPEGYSVSREKKERFSLILESASTNQTSMYLCASSFPRTDAETQYFGPGTRLLVL.